The entry below describes one TCR beta chain. A multiplex PCR was run with 60 Vbeta primers and 13 Jbeta primers. Clones were sequenced by immunoSEQ multiplex PCR, and TCRdb holds only the in-frame ones, with some missing. The top ten hold less than 1.1% of the sample, which has 150,000 to 200,000 clones, around 83% seen once. CDR3 length: 14 residues. The germline CDR1 and CDR2 sequences are SQVTM and ANQGSEA. Trimming removed 2 bases from V and 6 bases from J, with 14 bases in between. This specimen belongs to a study of cytomegalovirus exposure and HLA in healthy donors. This clonotype was sampled from a woman aged 40 to 50 in good health and CMV-seronegative. The chain joins TRBV29-1 to TRBJ1-5, with a possible D match to TRBD1 (6 bases). The source material was PBMCs. The CDR3 is CSVEYGGKGQPQHF. The CDR3 nucleotides are TGCAGCGTTGAATATGGGGGCAAGGGTCAGCCCCAGCATTTT. The entire variable domain, with the rest obtained from reference TRBV29-1 and TRBJ1-5, is as follows: SAVISQKPSRDICQRGTSLTIQCQVDSQVTMMFWYRQQPGQSLTLIATANQGSEATYESGFVIDKFPISRPNLTFSTLTVSNMSPEDSSIYLCSVEYGGKGQPQHFGDGTRLSIL.